This T cell receptor (beta chain) was found in a study of OX40 agonist ivuxolimab in advanced cancers. The wider study: Patients with hepatocellular carcinoma, melanoma, renal cell or head and neck cancer made up the dose-escalation patients. From about 23 to 85 years was the age range, with a mean of around 60 years, and about 83% were male.

Trimming took off 8 bases at V and 2 bases at J, with 13 bases between the two ends. The germline CDR1 and CDR2 sequences are MDHEN and SYDVKM. This CDR3 contains 14 residues. Sequencing used immunoSEQ multiplex PCR; TCRdb keeps in-frame clones, though not all of them. The sample lists 40,000 to 45,000 clones, under 90% occurring once. This clone came up once. The antigen is undetermined. Study-level results: Expansion of clones was among the lowest in partial responders at 0.1-3.0 mg/kg. Researchers did not establish what antigens the expanded peripheral T cells target.

J is TRBJ1-5 and V is TRBV28; D remains unclear. The source was CD4+ or CD8+ T cells sorted from blood, collected in a trial of the OX40 agonist ivuxolimab. The sequence was collected from an adult with an advanced solid tumor such as melanoma, head and neck, liver or kidney cancer. The CDR3 sequence is CASRGPMGNQPQHF. CDR3 bases: TGTGCCAGCCGAGGCCCAATGGGCAATCAGCCCCAGCATTTT.